This TCR beta chain was sequenced in a study of T cells after posttransplantation cyclophosphamide. Note on this clone: Its specificity is unknown.

General study points: Recipient CMV seropositivity and CMV reactivation strongly tracked TRB clonality.

The repertoire was sequenced with immunoSEQ multiplex PCR; TCRdb's copy has only in-frame clones and lacks some. The data hold around 43,000 clones, with approximately 90% observed a single time. CDR3 length equals 13 residues. V shed 6 bases and J shed 2 bases, with 11 bases lying between them. Germline V gene data show CDR1 as LNHDA and CDR2 as SQIVND (reference sequence). The TCR comes from a woman aged 50 to 60 in good health and a related stem cell transplant donor. This chain joins TRBV19 and TRBJ2-7, with D perhaps matching TRBD1 (6 bases). Sequencing was performed on PBMCs. Here the CDR3 DNA reads TGTGCCAGTAGGGTGACAGGAACCTACGAGCAGTACTTC. Residues: CASRVTGTYEQYF.